The rows below give T cell receptor beta chains drawn from one sample of a study of CD8+CD57+ T cells in acquired aplastic anemia. TCRdb reanalysed the reads using MiXCR and keeps one entry per CDR3 protein. The table lists under 250,000 distinct CDR3 sequences, approximately 65% of them singletons. What was sequenced was sorted CD4+, CD8+, or CD8+CD57+ T cells (not recorded which) from PBMCs. The receptors were gathered from a human donor with aplastic anemia. Each CDR3 is given with its conserved first and last residue. A D gene is named only where the DNA matches it firmly. Part of the rows lack a size; the others show once, few, many or a class for expanded clones.

j_call v_call clone_size d_call cdr3_aa cdr3_nt
TRBJ1-6 TRBV5-5 . . CASSLRGDDTPLHF TGTGCCAGCAGCTTGAGGGGCGACGATACACCCCTCCACTTT
TRBJ2-1 TRBV29-1 . . CSVVSVVGYNEQFF TGCAGCGTTGTTAGTGTTGTGGGGTACAATGAGCAGTTCTTC
TRBJ1-1 TRBV5-8 . . CASSLGPGRGATEAFF TGTGCCAGCAGCTTGGGACCAGGGAGAGGGGCTACTGAAGCTTTCTTT
TRBJ2-7 TRBV7-2 few . CASSSSPYEQYF TGTGCCAGCAGCTCCTCCCCTTACGAGCAGTACTTC
TRBJ1-2 TRBV2 . . CASSPDKIYGYTF TGTGCCAGCAGTCCCGACAAGATCTATGGCTACACCTTC
TRBJ2-7 TRBV15 . . CATSRGSYEQYF TGTGCCACCAGCAGAGGCTCCTACGAGCAGTACTTC
TRBJ2-1 TRBV7-2 . TRBD2 CASSVGTRVNNEQFF TGTGCCAGCAGCGTAGGGACTAGGGTAAACAATGAGCAGTTCTTC
TRBJ2-1 TRBV7-9 . . CASSQGYNSYNEQFF TGTGCCAGCAGCCAGGGTTATAACTCCTACAATGAGCAGTTCTTC
TRBJ2-7 TRBV5-4 few . CASSSTGYYEQYF TGTGCCAGCAGCTCGACAGGTTACTACGAGCAGTACTTC
TRBJ2-7 TRBV7-2 . . CASSIGARDYEQYF TGTGCCAGCAGCATAGGCGCCAGAGACTACGAGCAGTACTTC
TRBJ2-5 TRBV20-1 . TRBD2 CSASPQAGLRETQYF TGCAGTGCTAGCCCCCAAGCGGGGCTTAGGGAGACCCAGTACTTC
TRBJ2-2 TRBV5-1 . . CASSDGVNTGELFF TGCGCCAGCAGCGACGGCGTGAACACCGGGGAGCTGTTTTTT
TRBJ2-1 TRBV7-8 few TRBD2 CASSLAWRIAGVRREQFF TGTGCCAGCAGCTTAGCGTGGCGAATAGCGGGGGTACGACGTGAGCAGTTCTTC
TRBJ1-2 TRBV11-2 many . CASSLEGQGYGYTF TGTGCCAGCAGCTTAGAAGGCCAGGGCTATGGCTACACCTTC
TRBJ1-1 TRBV15 . . CATSRGTEGTEAFF TGTGCCACCAGCAGAGGTACCGAGGGGACTGAAGCTTTCTTT
TRBJ2-5 TRBV7-2 . TRBD2 CASSFPGRGGWETQYF TGTGCCAGCAGCTTCCCCGGGCGGGGGGGCTGGGAGACCCAGTACTTC
TRBJ2-7 TRBV4-1 many . CASSQESWAGAYEQYF TGCGCCAGCAGCCAAGAATCTTGGGCGGGGGCTTACGAGCAGTACTTC
TRBJ1-2 TRBV20-1 . . CSARDHDYGYTF TGCAGTGCTAGAGATCATGACTATGGCTACACCTTC
TRBJ1-1 TRBV7-3 . . CASSHDSDTEAFF TGTGCCAGCAGTCACGACAGTGACACTGAAGCTTTCTTT
TRBJ2-1 TRBV5-6 once . CASSLAEGVEQFF TGTGCCAGCAGCTTGGCCGAGGGAGTTGAGCAGTTCTTC
TRBJ1-2 TRBV12-3/TRBV12-4 . TRBD1 CASSLIKDRTGYTF TGTGCCAGCAGTTTAATAAAGGACAGGACGGGCTACACCTTC
TRBJ2-1 TRBV7-3 . . CASSLLGPSQGEQFF TGTGCCAGCAGCTTACTCGGCCCCTCCCAGGGTGAGCAGTTCTTC
TRBJ2-1 TRBV7-7 . . CASSLAPDTYNEQFF TGTGCTAGCAGCTTAGCCCCGGACACCTACAATGAGCAGTTCTTC
TRBJ2-5 TRBV4-3 . . CASREEAWETQYF TGCGCCAGCAGGGAAGAAGCGTGGGAGACCCAGTACTTC
TRBJ2-1 TRBV9 . TRBD2 CASSVAPGGFEQFF TGTGCCAGCAGCGTAGCCCCGGGAGGGTTTGAGCAGTTCTTC
TRBJ2-5 TRBV20-1 . . CSARVNREETQYF TGCAGTGCTAGAGTTAACAGGGAAGAGACCCAGTACTTC
TRBJ2-7 TRBV10-2 . . CASRAGEGEQYF TGCGCCAGCAGGGCAGGGGAGGGAGAGCAGTACTTC
TRBJ1-2 TRBV24-1 . . CATMGMNYGYTF TGTGCCACCATGGGGATGAACTATGGCTACACCTTC
TRBJ2-2 TRBV9 . TRBD2 CASSEIAGGGTGELFF TGTGCCAGCAGTGAGATAGCGGGAGGGGGCACCGGGGAGCTGTTTTTT
TRBJ2-3 TRBV2 . TRBD2 CASSSRLAGGSTDTQYF TGTGCCAGCAGTTCAAGGCTAGCGGGGGGCAGCACAGATACGCAGTATTTT
TRBJ2-7 TRBV10-3 few . CAISESIDYEQYF TGTGCCATCAGTGAGTCGATCGACTACGAGCAGTACTTC
TRBJ1-2 TRBV25-1 . TRBD1 CASSERVVIFGQGDYGYTF TGTGCCAGCAGTGAAAGAGTGGTAATCTTTGGACAGGGGGACTATGGCTACACCTTC
TRBJ1-5 TRBV2 . . CASSEEAGMIGGQPQHF TGTGCCAGCAGTGAAGAGGCAGGGATGATAGGGGGTCAGCCCCAGCATTTT
TRBJ2-3 TRBV2 . . CASSETVSTDTQYF TGTGCCAGCAGTGAGACAGTTAGCACAGATACGCAGTATTTT
TRBJ2-1 TRBV19 . . CASSIGSGGPFF TGTGCCAGTAGTATAGGGAGCGGTGGCCCGTTCTTC
TRBJ2-3 TRBV20-1 . . CSAYGGDADTQYF TGCAGTGCTTATGGGGGTGACGCAGATACGCAGTATTTT
TRBJ2-2 TRBV11-3 . . CASSFTANQGGELFF TGTGCCAGCAGCTTCACCGCCAATCAGGGCGGGGAGCTGTTTTTT
TRBJ1-6 TRBV25-1 few TRBD1 CASTLGQGNSPLHF TGTGCCAGCACTCTTGGACAGGGGAATTCACCCCTCCACTTT
TRBJ2-1 TRBV7-4 few . CASSPSGPRSSYNEQFF TGTGCCAGCAGCCCGTCAGGGCCTAGGAGCTCCTACAATGAGCAGTTCTTC
TRBJ2-1 TRBV7-7 few . CASSPGTINEQFF TGTGCCAGCAGCCCCGGGACAATCAATGAGCAGTTCTTC
TRBJ2-7 TRBV29-1 . . CSVEDVPRREQYF TGCAGCGTTGAAGATGTGCCCCGGCGCGAGCAGTACTTC
TRBJ2-5 TRBV2 . TRBD1 CASKTGGGETQYF TGTGCCAGCAAAACAGGGGGAGGAGAGACCCAGTACTTC
TRBJ1-2 TRBV9 many . CASSAQGGQNYGYTF TGTGCCAGCAGCGCACAGGGAGGACAGAACTATGGCTACACCTTC
TRBJ2-1 TRBV15 . TRBD2 CATSSLAGGNNEQFF TGTGCCACCAGCAGCTTAGCGGGGGGTAACAATGAGCAGTTCTTC
TRBJ1-2 TRBV2 few . CASSEGGGAHYGYTF TGTGCCAGCAGTGAAGGGGGGGGCGCTCACTATGGCTACACCTTC
TRBJ2-1 TRBV2 . TRBD2 CASRPTTSGRNSHF TGTGCCAGCAGGCCCACGACTAGCGGGAGAAATAGTCATTTC
TRBJ2-7 TRBV20-1 . TRBD1 CSAYSAGTGVAYEQYF TGCAGTGCTTACTCCGCCGGGACAGGGGTGGCCTACGAGCAGTACTTC
TRBJ2-3 TRBV6-1 many . CASSDFWGDGTDTQYF TGTGCCAGCAGTGATTTTTGGGGGGACGGCACAGATACGCAGTATTTT
TRBJ2-3 TRBV24-1 . . CATSDRPPYTDTQYF TGTGCCACCAGTGACCGTCCCCCATACACAGATACGCAGTATTTT
TRBJ1-5 TRBV13 many . CASSLGRAVDNQPQHF TGTGCCAGCAGCTTAGGGCGGGCGGTAGACAATCAGCCCCAGCATTTT
TRBJ2-2 TRBV24-1 . TRBD2 CATSGSGGANTGELFF TGTGCCACGTCAGGTAGCGGGGGTGCGAACACCGGGGAGCTGTTTTTT
TRBJ2-1 TRBV5-1 many TRBD2 CASSLEVGAGAVSYNEQFF TGCGCCAGCAGCTTGGAAGTCGGAGCGGGGGCCGTCTCCTACAATGAGCAGTTCTTC
TRBJ2-1 TRBV7-3 . TRBD1 CASSLSAQGNEQFF TGTGCCAGCAGCTTATCGGCACAGGGGAATGAGCAGTTCTTC
TRBJ2-1 TRBV19 . TRBD2 CASSTSGGHNEQFF TGTGCCAGTAGTACTAGCGGGGGACACAATGAGCAGTTCTTC
TRBJ1-1 TRBV20-1 . . CSARDLQENTEAFF TGCAGTGCTAGAGACCTACAGGAGAACACTGAAGCTTTCTTT
TRBJ1-6 TRBV20-1 . . CSALHRTAVYRSPLHF TGCAGTGCTCTTCACCGGACCGCAGTTTATCGGTCACCCCTCCACTTT